The 4 T cell receptor beta chains below come from one sample, sequenced in a study of cytomegalovirus exposure and HLA in healthy donors. With 60 Vbeta and 13 Jbeta primers, the PCR was carried out. Clones were sequenced by immunoSEQ multiplex PCR, and TCRdb holds only the in-frame ones, with some missing. Here the sample spans some 90,000 clones, around 73% being singletons. Sequencing was done on a sample of PBMCs. The receptors shown here come from a woman aged 40 to 55 in good health and CMV-seronegative.

This chain connects TRBV19 to TRBJ2-7, with 7 bases matching TRBD2. The CDR3 is 16 residues long. Germline V gene sequence: CDR1 LNHDA, CDR2 SQIVND (reference sequence). Unmatched junction bases numbered 12, after V lost 6 bases and J lost 1 base. CDR3 sequence reads: CASRRPLAVRSYEQYF. CDR3 in DNA: TGTGCCAGTAGACGCCCCCTAGCGGTTCGTTCCTACGAGCAGTACTTC.

The chain uses TRBV5-4 and TRBJ2-3, with D hard to call. Between the trimmed V and J ends, which lost 0 bases and 4 bases, there was a span of 6 bases. The germline V gene encodes CDR1 SGHNT and CDR2 YYREEE (reference sequence). CDR3 length equals 13 residues. The CDR3 coding sequence is TGTGCCAGCAGCTTGGAGCCGCCAGATACGCAGTATTTT. Protein sequence: CASSLEPPDTQYF. Full variable domain (missing parts from reference TRBV5-4 and TRBJ2-3): ETGVTQSPTHLIKTRGQQVTLRCSSQSGHNTVSWYQQALGQGPQFIFQYYREEENGRGNFPPRFSGLQFPNYSSELNVNALELDDSALYLCASSLEPPDTQYFGPGTRLTVL.

The chain links TRBV7-9 to TRBJ2-2, with a weak D call TRBD2 (5 bases). Per the germline V gene, CDR1 is SEHNR and CDR2 is FQNEAQ (reference sequence). The V end lost 2 bases, the J end lost 5 bases, and 6 bases lay between the germline ends. The CDR3 runs 13 residues. The CDR3 sequence: CASSLRGTGELFF. The CDR3 region has the DNA TGTGCCAGCAGCTTACGGGGAACCGGGGAGCTGTTTTTT.

The V and J genes are TRBV30 and TRBJ1-6; D perhaps matches TRBD1 (6 bases). The CDR3 consists of 14 residues. The germline CDR1 and CDR2 sequences are GTSNPN and SVGIG (reference sequence). Trimming shortened V by 1 base and J by 5 bases, and 9 bases separated the two germline ends. The CDR3 spells CAWSAPGDNSPLHF. CDR3 nucleotides: TGTGCCTGGAGTGCACCAGGGGATAATTCACCCCTCCACTTT.